What follows are 6 T cell receptor beta chains derived from one specimen sequenced in a study of blood T cell repertoires in COVID-19. Some clones are missing from TCRdb's copy, which holds only in-frame ones; the method was immunoSEQ multiplex PCR. The data hold fewer than 90,000 clones, with about two thirds observed a single time. Sample: peripheral blood. Receptor source: a woman older than 75 with acute or convalescent COVID-19.

The chain joins TRBV27 to TRBJ1-2, with D tentatively TRBD1 (5 bases). Germline loops: CDR1 MNHEY, CDR2 SMNVEV (reference sequence). The CDR3 spans 13 residues. The V end lost 2 bases, the J end lost 2 bases, and 6 bases lay between the germline ends. The chain's CDR3 is CASSLQGNYGYTF. CDR3 coding DNA: TGTGCCAGCAGTTTACAGGGCAACTATGGCTACACCTTC.

The chain couples TRBV20-1 to TRBJ1-6, with D uncertain. CDR3 length: 13 residues. V was shortened by 3 bases and J by 8 bases, with 11 bases between the two germline ends. The germline CDR1 and CDR2 sequences are DFQATT and SNEGSKA (reference sequence). The chain's CDR3 is CSASWRSDSPLHF. The DNA of the CDR3 is TGCAGTGCTAGTTGGAGGTCCGATTCACCCCTCCACTTT.

This sequence joins TRBV5-4 and TRBJ1-2, with D tentatively TRBD1 (6 bases). This CDR3 region has 16 residues. V was trimmed by 4 bases and J by 4 bases, leaving 20 bases between them. The germline V gene encodes CDR1 SGHNT and CDR2 YYREEE (reference sequence). The CDR3 is CASSQRNRVDVYGYTF. DNA for the CDR3: TGTGCCAGCAGCCAGAGAAACAGGGTAGATGTCTATGGCTACACCTTC.

This clone came up once. The rearrangement joins TRBV19 to TRBJ1-2; 8 bases are a match to TRBD1. Germline CDR1 and CDR2: LNHDA and SQIVND (reference sequence). This CDR3 spans 15 amino acids. V gave up 4 bases and J gave up 5 bases; unmatched junction bases: 9. The CDR3: CASSRLTGASYGYTF. CDR3 DNA: TGTGCCAGTAGTAGACTGACAGGGGCAAGTTATGGCTACACCTTC.

The rearrangement uses TRBV27 and TRBJ1-2; D may be TRBD1 (5 bases). CDR1 and CDR2 (germline): MNHEY, SMNVEV (reference sequence). The CDR3 is made up of 13 amino acids. V lost 5 bases and J lost 4, with 11 bases in between. CDR3 coding DNA: TGTGCCAGCAGTCCGCAGGGACTCTATGGCTACACCTTC. Translated: CASSPQGLYGYTF.

This rearrangement joins TRBV12-5 to TRBJ2-7; D uncertain. This CDR3 region has 12 residues. Trimming took 0 bases from V and 7 from J, leaving 7 bases between them. Germline CDR1 and CDR2: LGHNT and FRNRAP. The CDR3: CASGLVAGEQYF. DNA of the CDR3: TGTGCTAGTGGTTTGGTGGCCGGGGAGCAGTACTTC.